These 13 T cell receptor beta chains were all obtained from the same sample, sequenced in a study of T cell responses to AZD1222 COVID-19 vaccine. TCRdb's copy holds only in-frame clones and misses some; the assay was immunoSEQ multiplex PCR. The data hold roughly 110,000 clones, with 90% observed a single time. The specimen was peripheral blood, collected on day 0 of AZD1222 vaccination. These receptors were taken from an adult in good health.

The genes are TRBV20-1 and TRBJ1-5; D gene unclear. The CDR3 loop spans 14 amino acids. Germline lookup yields CDR1 DFQATT and CDR2 SNEGSKA (reference sequence). V was trimmed by 3 bases and J by 4 bases, leaving 13 bases between them. The CDR3 sequence: CSASASSINQPQHF. CDR3 bases: TGCAGTGCTAGTGCGTCCTCCATTAATCAGCCCCAGCATTTT.

The chain couples TRBV19 to TRBJ1-2, with a weak D call TRBD1 (6 bases). The CDR3 is made up of 15 amino acids. Germline V lookup: CDR1 LNHDA, CDR2 SQIVND (reference sequence). Trimming took off 6 bases at V and 0 bases at J, with 14 bases between the two ends. CDR3 sequence: CASSADSIANYGYTF. As DNA, the CDR3 is TGTGCCAGTAGCGCGGACAGTATCGCTAACTATGGCTACACCTTC.

V usage is TRBV6-4 and J usage is TRBJ1-2; a possible D gene is TRBD1 (6 bases). The germline gives CDR1 MRHNA, CDR2 SNTAGT. The CDR3 consists of 14 residues. V was shortened by 4 bases and J by 8 bases, with 17 bases between the two germline ends. The CDR3 DNA follows: TGTGCCAGCAGTGCCCAGTTTTTGGGGGGCGGCTACACCTTC. Amino acids: CASSAQFLGGGYTF.

This chain joins TRBV25-1 and TRBJ1-2; D unclear. Looked up from germline, CDR1 is MGHDK and CDR2 is SYGVNS. The V gene lost 2 bases and the J gene lost 4 bases, with 8 bases spanning the gap. The CDR3 spans 13 residues. The CDR3: CASSEAGLYGYTF. The CDR3 DNA reads as TGTGCCAGCAGTGAAGCAGGTCTCTATGGCTACACCTTC.

The chain has TRBV19 and TRBJ1-6; tentative D call: TRBD1 (6 bases). The CDR3 sequence is 16 residues long. The germline gives CDR1 LNHDA, CDR2 SQIVND (reference sequence). The V end lost 6 bases, the J end lost 3 bases, and 15 bases lay between the germline ends. The DNA for the CDR3 is TGTGCCAGTAGGCCGACAGTCAGGGGCTATAATTCACCCCTCCACTTT. This codes for CASRPTVRGYNSPLHF.

The chain links TRBV29-1 to TRBJ1-1; D remains ambiguous. The CDR3 is 11 amino acids. CDR1 is SQVTM and CDR2 is ANQGSEA in the germline V gene. Trimming removed 7 bases from V and 6 bases from J, with 12 bases in between. For the CDR3, the DNA is TGCAGCGCCCCGGGTGGTTCTGAAGCTTTCTTT. The encoded protein is CSAPGGSEAFF.

This clone was recorded only once. The CDR3 loop reads CASSLGPEGRGTYSNQPQHF. The CDR3 DNA reads TGTGCCAGCAGCTTAGGCCCCGAGGGAAGAGGCACTTATAGCAATCAGCCCCAGCATTTT. The gene calls are TRBV7-6 and TRBJ1-5; D remains unclear. The V gene's germline CDR1 is SGHVS and CDR2 FNYEAQ. The germline V and J ends were trimmed by 1 base and 0 bases, with 22 bases remaining between them. This CDR3 comprises 20 residues.

The genes are TRBV6-5 and TRBJ1-2; D perhaps matches TRBD1 (5 bases). The CDR3 has 10 amino acids. The V gene lost 7 bases and the J gene lost 5 bases, with 5 bases spanning the gap. CDR1 MNHEY and CDR2 SVGAGI come from the germline V gene. Written as DNA, the CDR3 is TGTGCCAGCACAGGGTATGGCTACACCTTC. It codes for CASTGYGYTF.

This rearrangement joins TRBV19 to TRBJ1-2; D possibly corresponds to TRBD1 (5 bases). The CDR3 spans 16 residues. The germline CDR1 and CDR2 sequences are LNHDA and SQIVND (reference sequence). The V end lost 3 bases, the J end lost 4 bases, and 18 bases lay between the germline ends. CDR3 sequence (DNA): TGTGCCAGTAGTATGTCGTCGGGGACCGACATCTATGGCTACACCTTC. Protein product: CASSMSSGTDIYGYTF.

This chain links TRBV19 with TRBJ2-7; TRBD2 is a possible D gene (5 bases). Looked up from germline, CDR1 is LNHDA and CDR2 is SQIVND (reference sequence). This CDR3 spans 15 amino acids. The germline V and J ends were trimmed by 5 bases and 6 bases, with 20 bases remaining between them. CDR3 amino acids: CASSVGMSRRVEQYF. The DNA of the CDR3 is TGTGCCAGTAGTGTAGGGATGTCACGGCGGGTCGAGCAGTACTTC.

In nucleotides, the CDR3 is TGTGCCAGCAGCGCGGTCGGGACTAGAAACAATGAGCAGTTCTTC. Its translation: CASSAVGTRNNEQFF. V is TRBV9 and J is TRBJ2-1, with TRBD2 matching 8 bases. V trimming: 3 bases; J trimming: 5 bases; junction bases outside the gene matches: 7. The CDR3 runs 15 residues. Germline CDR1 reads SGDLS; CDR2 reads YYNGEE.

As for this clone: The sample carries other DNA sequences with the same CDR3. CDR3 DNA sequence: TGTGCCAGCAGCTTGGCAGGCAATCAGCCCCAGCATTTT. This gives the protein CASSLAGNQPQHF. This chain uses TRBV5-5 with TRBJ1-5; no clear D gene. The CDR3 sequence is 13 residues long. The germline CDR1 and CDR2 sequences are SGHKS and YYEKEE (reference sequence). Trimming took off 0 bases at V and 2 bases at J, with 3 bases between the two ends.

This sequence joins TRBV6-2 or TRBV6-3 and TRBJ1-1, with D unresolved. V was trimmed by 6 bases and J by 4 bases, leaving 15 bases between them. This CDR3 has 14 amino acids. Germline-derived CDR1 and CDR2 are MNHEY and SVGEGT. The CDR3 sequence is CASSAVDTSTEAFF. The DNA of the CDR3 is TGTGCCAGCAGCGCCGTCGACACCTCCACTGAAGCTTTCTTT.